Presented here are 5 T cell receptor beta chains from one specimen sequenced in a study of shared clonotypes between healthy human individuals. Profiled with immunoSEQ multiplex PCR; TCRdb holds only in-frame clones, not every one. The data hold about 510,000 clones, with 96% observed a single time. Sequenced material: naive CD4+ T cells sorted from blood. The subset denotes: CD45RA+ positively selected. The source of these receptors is a woman in her twenties or thirties in good health.

The CDR3 nucleotides are TGCGCCAGCACCCCCACAGGGGCTAGCAATCAGCCCCAGCATTTT. This encodes CASTPTGASNQPQHF. The chain has TRBV5-1 and TRBJ1-5, with TRBD1 matching 7 bases. From germline, CDR1 is SGHRS and CDR2 YFSETQ. V trimming: 6 bases; J trimming: 0 bases; junction bases outside the gene matches: 6. The CDR3 totals 15 residues.

This chain uses TRBV6-5 with TRBJ2-3, with D hard to call. The CDR3 has 11 amino acids. Germline loops: CDR1 MNHEY, CDR2 SVGAGI. V dropped 10 bases and J dropped 7 bases, with 12 bases sitting between them. This CDR3 is CATTVTNTQYF. For the CDR3, the DNA is TGTGCCACCACTGTCACGAATACGCAGTATTTT.

The chain employs TRBV4-1 and TRBJ1-3; D is undetermined. The germline gives CDR1 MGHRA, CDR2 YSYEKL. Trimming took 0 bases from V and 0 from J, leaving 12 bases between them. The CDR3 has 17 residues. Here the CDR3 reads CASSQDRWVPSGNTIYF. The CDR3 bases are TGCGCCAGCAGCCAAGATCGGTGGGTACCCTCTGGAAACACCATATATTTT.

The V call is TRBV2, the J call TRBJ1-3, with D tentatively TRBD1 (6 bases). Deletions cut 4 bases from V and 2 bases from J, with 9 bases between. Germline CDR1 and CDR2: SNHLY and FYNNEI. The CDR3 contains 14 residues. This CDR3 is CASSVGATGNTIYF. The CDR3 DNA sequence: TGTGCCAGCAGTGTGGGGGCCACTGGAAACACCATATATTTT.

J is TRBJ2-7 and V is TRBV27, with 9 positions matching TRBD2. The V gene's germline CDR1 is MNHEY and CDR2 SMNVEV (reference sequence). V shed 4 bases, J shed 1 base, and the junction held 5 bases outside the gene matches. CDR3 length: 15 residues. The CDR3 spells CASSSLAGGSYEQYF. The CDR3 DNA reads TGTGCCAGCAGTTCCCTGGCGGGAGGGTCCTACGAGCAGTACTTC.